Detailed here is one T cell receptor (beta chain). Antigen unknown. One entry per CDR3 protein results from TCRdb running MiXCR on the reads. The table lists about 68,000 distinct CDR3 sequences, 20% to 25% of them singletons. The germline V gene has CDR1 SGHDT and CDR2 YYEEEE. Trimming removed 6 bases at V and 4 bases at J, with 4 bases between. This CDR3 region has 11 residues. This entry comes from a study of T cell repertoires in cytomegalovirus infection. About the study: Matching HLA type, along with CMV infection, was indicated by public TCR beta signatures. Study-level points and caveats: The ex vivo response was dominated by HLA-C-restricted CMV-specific TCR beta clonotypes. Based on cumulative public TCR beta family frequency, carriers of CMV plus the relevant HLA were identified.

This receptor was taken from a human donor in good health (CMV status not recorded). Some clones in this sample may be carry-over from other donors' samples. The rearrangement uses TRBV5-6 and TRBJ2-2, with D unresolved. Specimen: PBMCs, sequenced either directly or after in vitro stimulation (not recorded which). The CDR3 spells CASIFTGELFF. The DNA for the CDR3 is TGTGCCAGCATCTTCACCGGGGAGCTGTTTTTT. Full variable domain (outside the CDR3, taken from reference TRBV5-6 and TRBJ2-2): DAGVTQSPTHLIKTRGQQVTLRCSPKSGHDTVSWYQQALGQGPQFIFQYYEEEERQRGNFPDRFSGHQFPNYSSELNVNALLLGDSALYLCASIFTGELFFGEGSRLTVL.